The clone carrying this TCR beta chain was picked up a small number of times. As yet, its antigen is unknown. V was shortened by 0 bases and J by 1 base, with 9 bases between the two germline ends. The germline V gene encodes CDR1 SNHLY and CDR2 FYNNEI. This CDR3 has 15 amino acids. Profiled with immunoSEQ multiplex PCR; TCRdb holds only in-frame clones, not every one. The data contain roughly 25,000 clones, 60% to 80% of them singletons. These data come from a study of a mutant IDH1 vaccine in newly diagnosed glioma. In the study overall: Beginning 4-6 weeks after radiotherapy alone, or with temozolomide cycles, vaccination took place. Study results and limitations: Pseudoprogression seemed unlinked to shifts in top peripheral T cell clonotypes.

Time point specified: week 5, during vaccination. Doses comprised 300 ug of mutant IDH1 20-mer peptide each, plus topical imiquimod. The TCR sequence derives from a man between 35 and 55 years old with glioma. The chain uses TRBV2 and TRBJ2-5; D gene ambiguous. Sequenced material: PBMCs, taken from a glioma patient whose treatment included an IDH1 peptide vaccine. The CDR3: CASSEARLLQETQYF. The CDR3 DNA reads TGTGCCAGCAGTGAAGCAAGACTTCTCCAAGAGACCCAGTACTTC.